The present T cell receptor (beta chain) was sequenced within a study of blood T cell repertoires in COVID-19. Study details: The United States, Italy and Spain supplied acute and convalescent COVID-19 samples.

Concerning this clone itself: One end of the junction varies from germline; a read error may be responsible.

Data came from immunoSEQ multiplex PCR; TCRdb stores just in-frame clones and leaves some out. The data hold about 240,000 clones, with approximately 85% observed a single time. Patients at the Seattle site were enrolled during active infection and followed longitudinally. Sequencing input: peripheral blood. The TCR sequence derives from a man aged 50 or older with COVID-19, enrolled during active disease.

CDR3 sequence: CASSLAVDYEQYF. The CDR3 bases are TGTGCTAGCAGCTTAGCCGTAGACTACGAGCAGTACTTC. The gene calls are TRBV7-7 and TRBJ2-7; D is unclear. The germline V gene encodes CDR1 SSHAT and CDR2 FNYEAQ (reference sequence). The CDR3 has 13 residues.